The 9 T cell receptor beta chains below were found in one sample sequenced in a study of beta chain features in type 1 diabetes. Expressed TCRB transcripts were sequenced, since all the RNA that had been isolated was reverse transcribed. This table comes from immunoSEQ multiplex PCR, and its TCRdb copy is limited to in-frame clones, with some not included. Here the sample spans 970,000 or so clones, roughly 17% being singletons. Material for sequencing was naive CD4+ T cells from blood. The receptors derive from a woman aged 18-29 years in good health.

The V and J genes are TRBV5-1 and TRBJ2-2; 8 positions match TRBD1. The germline gives CDR1 SGHRS, CDR2 YFSETQ. J was trimmed by 0 bases and V by 0 bases; bases with no gene match: 1. The CDR3 is 16 residues long. The chain's CDR3 is CASSLAGQANTGELFF. The DNA of the CDR3 is TGCGCCAGCAGCTTGGCGGGACAGGCGAACACCGGGGAGCTGTTTTTT.

This chain joins TRBV7-2 and TRBJ1-4; D uncertain. The CDR3 runs to 13 residues. Germline-derived CDR1 and CDR2 are SGHTA and FQGNSA. Trimming pared 0 bases from V and 8 bases from J, leaving 7 bases between. The DNA of the CDR3 is TGTGCCAGCAGCTTAGCGACTAGAGAAAAACTGTTTTTT. Translation: CASSLATREKLFF.

On this clone itself: An end of the junction does not agree with germline; a read error may underlie this. The chain couples TRBV7-7 to TRBJ2-1; D may be TRBD2 (6 bases). This CDR3 has 13 residues. Looked up from germline, CDR1 is SSHAT and CDR2 is FNYEAQ (reference sequence). Here the CDR3 reads CASSLGGDAEQFF. CDR3 nucleotide sequence: TGTGCTAGCAGCTTAGGAGGGGACGCTGAGCAGTTCTTC.

In regard to this clone: Other DNA sequences in this sample translate to the same CDR3. The V and J genes are TRBV5-1 and TRBJ1-1, with TRBD1 matching over 11 bases. V gave up 3 bases and J gave up 5 bases; unmatched junction bases: 3. The CDR3 consists of 14 residues. The germline gives CDR1 SGHRS, CDR2 YFSETQ. CDR3 nucleotide sequence: TGCGCCAGCAGCTCCGGGACAGGGGGAACTGAAGCTTTCTTT. It specifies CASSSGTGGTEAFF.

The chain has TRBV4-3 and TRBJ2-3, with D hard to call. CDR3 length equals 13 residues. Trimming pared 3 bases from V and 2 bases from J, leaving 6 bases between. Germline assignment: CDR1 LGHNA and CDR2 YSLEER. CDR3 DNA sequence: TGCGCCAGCAGCCAGGGGTTCACAGATACGCAGTATTTT. Encoded protein: CASSQGFTDTQYF.

V is TRBV7-2 and J is TRBJ2-3; D perhaps matches TRBD1 (6 bases). Trimming shortened V by 4 bases and J by 1 base, and 9 bases separated the two germline ends. The CDR3 sequence is 14 residues long. CDR1 and CDR2 (germline): SGHTA, FQGNSA. The CDR3 sequence is CASSSRTGTDTQYF. DNA for the CDR3: TGTGCCAGCAGCTCTCGGACAGGCACAGATACGCAGTATTTT.

This chain connects TRBV7-9 to TRBJ2-7; maybe TRBD2 (5 bases). This CDR3 contains 13 residues. Per germline, CDR1 SEHNR and CDR2 FQNEAQ (reference sequence). Trimming took off 1 base at V and 1 base at J, with 5 bases between the two ends. CDR3 sequence reads: CASSLGESYEQYF. The DNA of the CDR3 is TGTGCCAGCAGCTTAGGGGAGTCCTACGAGCAGTACTTC.

J is TRBJ1-2 and V is TRBV25-1; TRBD1 matches at 9 bases. Looked up from germline, CDR1 is MGHDK and CDR2 is SYGVNS. The CDR3 has 13 amino acids. Germline trimming cut 8 bases from V and 4 bases from J; bases unmatched to any gene: 5. The CDR3: CASGDRAGYGYTF. In nucleotides, the CDR3 is TGTGCCAGCGGGGACAGGGCGGGCTATGGCTACACCTTC.

This clone was counted only a few times. The gene calls are TRBV5-4 and TRBJ2-4, with D unresolved. The CDR3 runs 13 residues. The germline gives CDR1 SGHNT, CDR2 YYREEE (reference sequence). The V gene lost 1 base and the J gene lost 8 bases, with 10 bases spanning the gap. The CDR3 sequence: CASSLSGLDIQYF. For the CDR3, the DNA is TGTGCCAGCAGCTTGTCAGGTTTGGACATTCAGTACTTC.